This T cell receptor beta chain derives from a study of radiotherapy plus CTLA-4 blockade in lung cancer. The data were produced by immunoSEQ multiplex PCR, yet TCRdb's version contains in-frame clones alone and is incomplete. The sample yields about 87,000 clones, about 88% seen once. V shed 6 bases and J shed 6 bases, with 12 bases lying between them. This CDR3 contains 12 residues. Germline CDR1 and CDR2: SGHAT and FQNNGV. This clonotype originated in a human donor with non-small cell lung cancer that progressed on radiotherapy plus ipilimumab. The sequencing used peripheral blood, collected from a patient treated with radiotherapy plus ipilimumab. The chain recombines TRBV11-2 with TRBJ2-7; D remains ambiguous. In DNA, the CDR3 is TGTGCCAGCAGTGGTAGCCATGGCGAGCAGTACTTC. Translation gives CASSGSHGEQYF.